The 3 T cell receptor beta chains below all came from one sample that was sequenced in a study of shared clonotypes between healthy human individuals. Data came from immunoSEQ multiplex PCR; TCRdb stores just in-frame clones and leaves some out. The sample holds 2 million to 3 million clones; over 85% are singletons and the top ten take more than 0.35%. Sequencing was carried out using naive CD4+ T cells from PBMCs. Subset reported: CD45RA+ positively selected. The receptor set was obtained from a man between 18 and 29 years old in good health. Some clones in this sample may be carry-over from other donors' samples.

The chain carries TRBV5-1 and TRBJ2-7, with 11 positions matching TRBD1. Trimming cost V 4 bases and J 3 bases; bases outside gene matches: 3. Germline V gene sequence: CDR1 SGHRS, CDR2 YFSETQ. The length of the CDR3 is 14 residues. The CDR3 sequence is CASSMGQGVYEQYF. Here the CDR3 DNA reads TGCGCCAGCAGCATGGGACAGGGGGTCTACGAGCAGTACTTC.

The chain combines TRBV28 with TRBJ1-2, with D uncertain. The V gene's germline CDR1 is MDHEN and CDR2 SYDVKM. The CDR3 loop spans 12 amino acids. V gave up 2 bases and J gave up 7 bases, with 8 bases separating them. Here the CDR3 reads CASSLRYSGYTF. The CDR3 nucleotides are TGTGCCAGCAGTTTACGGTACAGTGGCTACACCTTC.

Of note for this clone: Other DNA sequences in the sample encode the same CDR3. CDR3 coding DNA: TGTGCCAGCTCACCCCCTGGGGATTACGAGCAGTACTTC. The encoded protein is CASSPPGDYEQYF. The V gene is TRBV18, the J gene TRBJ2-7; D not resolved. V was shortened by 3 bases and J by 4 bases, with 10 bases between the two germline ends. This CDR3 comprises 13 residues. Germline V gives CDR1 KGHSH, CDR2 LQKENI.